This passage covers 15 T cell receptor beta chains from one sample sequenced in a study of blood T cells in healthy people across ages. A second 7 to 11 cycle PCR used barcoded and J-beta primers. Each CDR3 protein is one row after TCRdb ran MiXCR on the 5' RACE reads. The sample records 790,000 or so distinct CDR3 sequences, more than 55% being singletons. The sample comprised blood. The receptor set was obtained from a man aged 40-49 years in good health.

This sequence joins TRBV28 and TRBJ2-5; 7 bases fit TRBD2. This CDR3 has 15 residues. After removal of 2 bases from V and 3 bases from J, the junction contained 6 bases not matched to a gene. CDR1 is MDHEN, CDR2 SYDVKM, per germline. The CDR3 protein is CASSLPSAGKETQYF. As DNA, the CDR3 is TGTGCCAGCAGTTTACCCTCAGCGGGGAAAGAGACCCAGTACTTC.

The sample holds a few counts of this clonotype. V and J are TRBV4-3 and TRBJ2-3; 11 bases align to TRBD2. From germline, CDR1 is LGHNA and CDR2 YSLEER. This CDR3 is 15 amino acids long. Trimming removed 6 bases from V and 0 bases from J; junction bases left unmatched: 2. CDR3 loop: CASRRTSGSTDTQYF. CDR3 sequence (DNA): TGCGCCAGCAGACGGACTAGCGGGAGCACAGATACGCAGTATTTT.

This clonotype appeared a single time. CDR3 nucleotides: TGTGCCAGCAGCTTAGGACTAGCGGGGGGCGGCGCTCCGCTCCACGGTTCCTACAATGAGCAGTTCTTC. Residues: CASSLGLAGGGAPLHGSYNEQFF. The rearrangement joins TRBV7-4 to TRBJ2-1; 13 bases fit TRBD2. The trim removed 1 base at V and 1 base at J, leaving 19 bases unmatched. Germline V lookup: CDR1 SGHVT, CDR2 SQSDAQ. This CDR3 comprises 23 residues.

The gene calls are TRBV29-1 and TRBJ2-7; no firm D call. CDR3 size: 12 residues. Germline V gives CDR1 SQVTM, CDR2 ANQGSEA. V was cut by 7 bases and J by 6 bases, with 16 bases left in between. CDR3 nucleotides: TGCAGCGCTCTTAGGGTTTCGGGCGAGCAGTACTTC. Its protein is CSALRVSGEQYF.

The chain has TRBV27 and TRBJ2-7; 9 bases align to TRBD1. CDR3 length: 15 residues. Germline lookup yields CDR1 MNHEY and CDR2 SMNVEV (reference sequence). Trimming removed 5 bases from V and 0 bases from J; junction bases left unmatched: 5. CDR3 coding DNA: TGTGCCAGCAGTGACAGGGGGATAGTCTCCTACGAGCAGTACTTC. It is translated as CASSDRGIVSYEQYF.

DNA of the CDR3: TGTGCCAGCAGCCCTCTAGCGCAAAGGGGGGGGAGTGAGCAGTTCTTC. Translated: CASSPLAQRGGSEQFF. V is TRBV5-4 and J is TRBJ2-1; the D gene is possibly TRBD2 (7 bases). Germline CDR1 SGHNT, CDR2 YYREEE (reference sequence). This CDR3 has 16 residues. V was pared by 4 bases and J by 9 bases, with 23 bases between.

This clonotype was observed a handful of times. V usage is TRBV5-1 and J usage is TRBJ2-4; D might be TRBD2 (5 bases). V lost 7 bases, J lost 6 bases, and 17 bases lay in between. The CDR3 has 14 amino acids. Germline CDR1 SGHRS, CDR2 YFSETQ. The CDR3 reads CASRVAVEGNIQYF. Written as DNA, the CDR3 is TGCGCCAGCCGGGTCGCGGTCGAGGGAAACATTCAGTACTTC.

This clonotype was seen more than once but under ten times. V usage is TRBV6-1 and J usage is TRBJ2-7; the D gene is possibly TRBD1 (5 bases). Trimming took off 10 bases at V and 3 bases at J, with 22 bases between the two ends. The CDR3 consists of 15 residues. CDR1 MNHNS and CDR2 SASEGT come from the germline V gene. The CDR3 DNA is TGTGCCACCACCGAAGGCCAGGGTAGTATCTACGAGCAGTACTTC. Its translation is CATTEGQGSIYEQYF.

The sample holds one count of this clonotype. The chain is built from TRBV5-1 and TRBJ1-1; D remains ambiguous. The CDR3 consists of 16 residues. V lost 0 bases and J 0 bases, leaving 12 bases between the germline ends. The germline V gene has CDR1 SGHRS and CDR2 YFSETQ. In nucleotides, the CDR3 is TGCGCCAGCAGCTTGGACGGAAAAATCATGAACACTGAAGCTTTCTTT. It translates to CASSLDGKIMNTEAFF.

The J gene is TRBJ2-1, the V gene TRBV10-3; either TRBD1 or TRBD2 may supply D (5 bases each). The V gene's germline CDR1 is ENHRY and CDR2 SYGVKD. The CDR3 contains 17 residues. Trimming removed 4 bases from V and 7 bases from J, with 23 bases in between. The CDR3 DNA is TGTGCCATCAGTGGGCCCCTGGTAGATGAGGGGCGGAATGAGCAGTTCTTC. Its translation: CAISGPLVDEGRNEQFF.

The rearrangement uses TRBV4-2 and TRBJ2-7, with 15 bases lining up with TRBD2. CDR1 and CDR2 from the germline V gene are LGHNA and YNFKEQ. The trim removed 6 bases at V and 3 bases at J, leaving 3 bases unmatched. The CDR3 length is 15 residues. The DNA for the CDR3 is TGTGCCAGCAGAAAGGGACTAGCGGGGGGCTACGAGCAGTACTTC. It specifies CASRKGLAGGYEQYF.

This clonotype was counted between two and nine times. This sequence joins TRBV5-7 and TRBJ2-3; D gene uncertain. TRBV5-7 qualifies as an ORF whose function is uncertain. The CDR3 loop spans 10 amino acids. Trimming left V 4 bases short and J 14 bases short, with 11 bases between. The CDR3 coding sequence is TGTGCCAGCAGCCCGGAGAACTCGTATTTT. Translating it yields CASSPENSYF.

The sample holds a few counts of this clonotype. The chain recombines TRBV29-1 with TRBJ2-1; 7 positions agree with TRBD1. The J segment lost 8 bases and the V segment lost 7 bases, leaving 11 bases of the junction unmatched. The CDR3 is made up of 13 amino acids. Germline CDR1 reads SQVTM; CDR2 reads ANQGSEA. DNA for the CDR3: TGCAGCGCCCCGGGACAGTCGCCCTATGAGCAGTTCTTC. Its protein product is CSAPGQSPYEQFF.

This clonotype occurred a few times. This chain joins TRBV7-2 and TRBJ1-2; D is unclear. V was shortened by 0 bases and J by 0 bases, with 8 bases between the two germline ends. This CDR3 comprises 15 residues. Germline V gene sequence: CDR1 SGHTA, CDR2 FQGNSA. The CDR3 DNA follows: TGTGCCAGCAGCTTAGCCCCCAGCTCTAACTATGGCTACACCTTC. This translates into CASSLAPSSNYGYTF.

This chain uses TRBV29-1 with TRBJ2-5; TRBD1 or TRBD2 may be the D gene (6 bases each). Gene TRBJ2-7 matches the end of the DNA better, so the J call may be wrong. The CDR3 is 15 residues long. The germline V gene has CDR1 SQVTM and CDR2 ANQGSEA. CDR3 in amino acids: CSVERGTPPLLEQYF. CDR3 nucleotide sequence: TGCAGCGTTGAACGCGGGACACCCCCTTTACTCGAGCAGTACTTC.